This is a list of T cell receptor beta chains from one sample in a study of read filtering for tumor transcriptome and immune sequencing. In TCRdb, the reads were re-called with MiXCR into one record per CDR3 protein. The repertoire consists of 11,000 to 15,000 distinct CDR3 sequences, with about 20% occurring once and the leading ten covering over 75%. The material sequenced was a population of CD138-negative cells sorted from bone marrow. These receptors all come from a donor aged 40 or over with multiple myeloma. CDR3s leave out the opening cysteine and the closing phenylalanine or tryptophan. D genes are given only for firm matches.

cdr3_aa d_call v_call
ASRRTGPNSPLH TRBD1 TRBV12-3/TRBV12-4
ASSLYHGDNSPLH - TRBV27
SARGLVGGRGT - TRBV20-1
ASSSLWGNEQF - TRBV28
ASSHSDTRGLAF TRBD1 TRBV3-1
ASSYSIGTSGSDEQF TRBD2 TRBV6-2/TRBV6-3
ASSQDLYNEQF - TRBV4-3
ASSQGLLSGNTIY - TRBV19
ASSMGENQF - TRBV19
ASNDRAGYEQY TRBD1 TRBV5-1
ASSDGPGRETQY - TRBV19
ASSQGLLAQYTDTQY - TRBV14
ASSFSGIGGNEQF - TRBV12-3/TRBV12-4
ATSDFGQGRDEQF TRBD1 TRBV24-1
ASSPTWGYHEQY - TRBV7-9
AWSVMACSPLH - TRBV30
ASIRGTDTDTQY - TRBV6-6
ASSWMTHAEAF - TRBV11-3
ASSSSRTEAF - TRBV7-6
ASSFYGNEQF - TRBV12-3/TRBV12-4
ASSLVVREQY - TRBV7-8
ASSYGGVNTEAF - TRBV6-6
ASSYGMVGYEQY - TRBV6-2/TRBV6-3
ASSLMDRGRGTEAF TRBD1 TRBV5-1
ASSQGIGGSYEQH - TRBV4-2
ASSPTTVGNTIY - TRBV9
ATIYLGQGSTEAF TRBD1 TRBV7-9
ASSLLTFYNEQF - TRBV7-9
SASGGRAYTGELF TRBD2 TRBV20-1
ASREGPHHEQY - TRBV11-3
ASSLEVGWDEQF - TRBV5-1
ASSLGLAGASEQF TRBD2 TRBV5-6
ASSQDGTGAYYGYT TRBD1 TRBV4-3
ASKWRTSEETQY TRBD2 TRBV2
ATSGASGSYNEQF TRBD2 TRBV24-1
ASKSPGELF - TRBV6-1
AVNKEVTGELF - TRBV7-2
ASTSQVDDNEQF - TRBV5-1
ASSLGWTEAL - TRBV5-1
ASSRDRQETQY TRBD1 TRBV7-3
ASSAGGRETQY - TRBV6-6
ASSVEGSANEKLF - TRBV9
ASSQDRVGSYNEQF - TRBV4-3
ASSETGGQDLGEQY TRBD1 TRBV7-2
ASMAGANVLT - TRBV27
ASSASGRGNEQS TRBD2 TRBV10-3
ATSRDLGPTTDTQY - TRBV15
ASSLISGTSGEKLF - TRBV11-1
ASSLRNRPEAF - TRBV28
ASSYPTGTSEETQY TRBD2 TRBV6-5
AIRGEMNTEAF - TRBV10-3